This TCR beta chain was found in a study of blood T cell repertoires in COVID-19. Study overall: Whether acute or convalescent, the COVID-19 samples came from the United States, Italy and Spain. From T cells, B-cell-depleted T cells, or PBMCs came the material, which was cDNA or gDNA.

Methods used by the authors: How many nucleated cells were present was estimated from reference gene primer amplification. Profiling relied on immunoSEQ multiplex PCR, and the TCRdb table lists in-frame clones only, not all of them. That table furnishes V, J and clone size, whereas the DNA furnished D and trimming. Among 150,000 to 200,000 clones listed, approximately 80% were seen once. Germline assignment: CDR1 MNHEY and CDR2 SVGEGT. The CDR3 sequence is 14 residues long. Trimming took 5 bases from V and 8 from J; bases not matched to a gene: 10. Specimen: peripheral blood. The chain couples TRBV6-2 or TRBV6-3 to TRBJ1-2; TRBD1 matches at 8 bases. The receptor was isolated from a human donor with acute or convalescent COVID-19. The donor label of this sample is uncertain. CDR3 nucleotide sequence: TGTGCCAGCAGTCTCGACCAGGGGGCTTGGGGCTACACCTTC. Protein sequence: CASSLDQGAWGYTF.